What follows are 9 T cell receptor beta chains derived from one specimen sequenced in a study of blood T cell repertoires in COVID-19. Using immunoSEQ multiplex PCR, the repertoire was profiled, and TCRdb retains in-frame clones only, with some absent. Altogether tens of thousands of clones are present, approximately 90% being singletons, with the ten largest covering under 4%. Sequenced: peripheral blood. Receptors were obtained from a middle-aged man with active COVID-19.

The table lists this clone with a few counts. V gene TRBV2 combines with J gene TRBJ1-2; D is uncertain. This CDR3 is 12 amino acids long. Germline V gives CDR1 SNHLY, CDR2 FYNNEI. The V end lost 4 bases, the J end lost 2 bases, and 5 bases lay between the germline ends. CDR3 protein: CASSVRNYGYTF. CDR3 DNA: TGTGCCAGCAGTGTACGGAACTATGGCTACACCTTC.

This chain joins TRBV28 and TRBJ2-7; TRBD2 might be the D (5 bases). The germline V and J ends were trimmed by 2 bases and 8 bases, with 7 bases remaining between them. CDR3 length: 11 residues. Looked up from germline, CDR1 is MDHEN and CDR2 is SYDVKM. This chain's CDR3 is CASSLGRKQYF. The CDR3 coding sequence is TGTGCCAGCAGTTTAGGGAGAAAGCAGTACTTC.

This clone is labeled as medium-sized. The J gene is TRBJ2-7, the V gene TRBV3-1 (or the pseudogene TRBV3-2), with D possibly matching TRBD1 (6 bases). Germline V gene sequence: CDR1 LGHDT, CDR2 YNNKEL (reference sequence). The ends were cut back, 2 bases at V and 4 bases at J, with 12 bases in the middle. The CDR3 contains 14 residues. Here the CDR3 reads CASSQRNRAYEQYF. For the CDR3, the DNA is TGTGCCAGCAGCCAAAGGAACAGGGCGTACGAGCAGTACTTC.

V and J are TRBV5-6 and TRBJ1-4, with 7 bases identical to TRBD1. Germline CDR1 and CDR2: SGHDT and YYEEEE. The CDR3 length is 16 residues. Trimming cost V 4 bases and J 0 bases; bases outside gene matches: 6. The CDR3 coding sequence is TGTGCCAGCAGCGGGAATACAGGGGCAACTAATGAAAAACTGTTTTTT. Amino acids: CASSGNTGATNEKLFF.

The gene calls are TRBV3-1 (or the pseudogene TRBV3-2) and TRBJ2-5; the D is unclear. Deletions cut 1 base from V and 1 base from J, with 7 bases between. Germline V CDR1 and CDR2: LGHDT, YNNKEL (reference sequence). This CDR3 is built from 14 residues. The CDR3: CASSQAVAQETQYF. The CDR3 DNA sequence: TGTGCCAGCAGCCAAGCAGTGGCCCAAGAGACCCAGTACTTC.

This clone is a singleton in its sample. Written as DNA, the CDR3 is TGTGCCAGCCAAAGACTAGCGGGAGGCAATGAGCAGTTCTTC. Its protein is CASQRLAGGNEQFF. The chain carries TRBV11-2 and TRBJ2-1; 13 bases are shared with TRBD2. This CDR3 has 14 residues. After removal of 8 bases from V and 6 bases from J, the junction contained 4 bases not matched to a gene. Germline CDR1 is SGHAT and CDR2 is FQNNGV.

V and J are TRBV29-1 and TRBJ2-5; D possibly corresponds to TRBD1 (5 bases). CDR3 length: 13 residues. Germline values: CDR1 SQVTM, CDR2 ANQGSEA. V lost 4 bases and J lost 3, with 12 bases in between. In nucleotides, the CDR3 is TGCAGCGTTGGTCGTTCGACAGAAGAGACCCAGTACTTC. It yields the protein CSVGRSTEETQYF.

This clone was observed a few times. The rearrangement links TRBV5-6 to TRBJ2-7, with D possibly matching TRBD2 (5 bases). The germline V gene encodes CDR1 SGHDT and CDR2 YYEEEE. V lost 4 bases to trimming and J lost 6 bases, with 14 bases between them. This CDR3 comprises 13 residues. The DNA of the CDR3 is TGTGCCAGCAGCCGGACCCGGGGAGTCGAGCAGTACTTC. Residues: CASSRTRGVEQYF.

The chain has TRBV18 and TRBJ1-1; D is undetermined. CDR1 and CDR2 from the germline V gene are KGHSH and LQKENI. CDR3 size: 15 residues. Between the trimmed V and J ends, which lost 3 bases and 4 bases, there was a span of 15 bases. The CDR3 protein is CASSPDPLLGTEAFF. The CDR3 nucleotides are TGTGCCAGCTCACCTGATCCCCTTCTAGGCACTGAAGCTTTCTTT.